This section outlines one T cell receptor (beta chain) sequence together with its context. This sample is drawn from a study of T cells in Graves' hyperthyroidism and ophthalmopathy. RNA transcripts gave rise to amplified TCR beta CDR3 regions. The HTBI primer set drove a first-round RT-PCR of the TCR CDR3. TCRdb used MiXCR to reprocess the multiplex PCR reads, holding one entry per CDR3 protein. The sample has 250,000 to 300,000 distinct CDR3 sequences; around 15% are singletons. The germline V gene has CDR1 GTSNPN and CDR2 SVGIG (reference sequence). V lost 5 bases to trimming and J lost 3 bases, with 14 bases between them. CDR3 length: 13 amino acids.

This TCR was sampled from a woman in her thirties or forties with Graves' hyperthyroidism. The source material was blood. The V call is TRBV30, the J call TRBJ2-7; the D gene is possibly TRBD2 (5 bases). DNA of the CDR3: TGTGCCTGGGTCAGGCGAGGGAACTACGAGCAGTACTTC. Translation gives CAWVRRGNYEQYF. Full variable domain (rest looked up from reference TRBV30 and TRBJ2-7): SQTIHQWPATLVQPVGSPLSLECTVEGTSNPNLYWYRQAAGRGLQLLFYSVGIGQISSEVPQNLSASRPQDRQFILSSKKLLLSDSGFYLCAWVRRGNYEQYFGPGTRLTVT.